The source of this T cell receptor (beta chain) is a study of CXCR3-negative and CXCR3-positive naive CD8 T cells (dated by TCRdb to between 2018 and 2020). For the wider study: Some 130 million TRB reads were obtained in total, roughly 1.5 +/- 0.3 million reads per library. Diversity and physicochemical repertoire analyses were performed on around twelve donors pooled from two independent experiments. For the TRBV-TRBJ cluster analysis, the naive subsets came from 5 donors, while the memory cells came from 3 donors. Points the paper makes about the study in general: TRB CDR3s from CXCR3-positive naive cells showed higher hydrophobicity (lower Kidera factor 4), lower energy, and higher strength and volume indices than CXCR3-negative naive cells. TRBV-TRBJ usage was similar between naive CXCR3-negative and CXCR3-positive cells from the same donor, while memory cells showed distinct patterns. Surface CD5, linked to self-reactivity in mice, was comparable between naive subsets; TCR interaction strength was therefore also inferred from TRB CDR3 physicochemical properties. Because CXCR3 expression was partially decreased after cryopreservation, freshly isolated PBMCs were used for most assays. Comparably high repertoire diversity was found in both naive subsets, whereas much lower repertoire diversity was found in memory CD8+ T cells.

Notes on this clonotype: Its antigen specificity is not known.

Each CD8+ T cell subset was flow-sorted in triplicate, with fewer than 350,000 cells per subset placed directly into RLT lysis buffer. Naive CD8+ T cells were defined stringently as CD45RO-CCR7+CD27+CD95- to exclude memory contaminants. Peripheral blood mononuclear cells were isolated from buffy coats using standard density gradient centrifugation. A FACSAria III was used to flow-sort naive CXCR3-negative and CXCR3-positive CD8+ T cells. An RNeasy Mini Kit was used to extract total RNA from the sorted cells. Inclusive of the bounding cysteine and phenylalanine, the CDR3 is 13 residues long. No coding sequence is recorded. The listed sequencing device is NextSeq 550. The Human TCR Profiling Kit (MiLaboratory) was used to prepare UMI-labeled 5' RACE TRB cDNA libraries. cDNA synthesis used the entire amount of extracted RNA, and PCR amplification then used the entire amount of cDNA produced. Libraries were prepared in parallel using an identical number of PCR cycles. Turning to the authors' computational methods: With a requirement of at least two reads per UMI, MIGEC and MiXCR extracted about 53,000 +/- 9,400 unique UMI-labeled TRB cDNA molecules per library. An average of around 40,000 +/- 10,000 functional in-frame TRB CDR3 nucleotide clonotypes without stop codons was found per library. After downsampling to 5000 UMI-labeled TRB molecules per sample, diversity metrics, including normalized Shannon-Wiener and Chao1, were computed in VDJtools. For the central five CDR3 residues, VDJtools calculated physicochemical properties weighted by clonotype size, namely interaction energy, strength, volume and Kidera factor 4. After the reads were reprocessed by TCRdb, one entry was made per CDR3 protein sequence, with no DNA. The V and J calls were not made by the authors but by TCRdb's processing. This sample's listing comprises around 81,000 distinct CDR3 sequences. Roughly 1.5% of the sample is taken by the ten largest.

Sequencing was performed on naive CXCR3- CD8+ T cells from blood. The intended sense of this specimen's cell subset or site label: CD45RO-CCR7+CD27+CD95- naive CD8+ T cells lacking CXCR3 (TNR3-). The sequence was collected from a human donor in good health. Some clones in this sample may be carry-over from other donors' samples. Recombination connected TRBV12-3 or TRBV12-4 to TRBJ1-1. The CDR3 here reads CASSRTLNTEAFF.